Below are 2 T cell receptor beta chains sequenced from a single sample in a study of Ad26.COV2.S vaccination and SARS-CoV-2 variants. Sequenced by immunoSEQ multiplex PCR; TCRdb stores in-frame clones only, minus some. Here the sample spans about 680,000 clones, roughly 90% being singletons. Treatment defined: around 19 received Ad26.COV2.S at low or high dose, single or two shots; roughly 5 received placebo; per-sample allocation not given. Day 63 following the first vaccine or placebo injection was when the samples were taken. The sample in question was peripheral blood, obtained in a trial of Ad26.COV2.S vaccine versus placebo. All receptors derive from a person between 18 and 65 years old who received the Ad26.COV2.S COVID-19 vaccine or a placebo.

The gene calls are TRBV30 and TRBJ1-3; 11 bases map to TRBD1. V lost 3 bases, J lost 0 bases, and 1 base stayed unmatched. Germline V gene sequence: CDR1 GTSNPN, CDR2 SVGIG (reference sequence). The CDR3 extends over 15 amino acids. This CDR3 reads CAWRGTGGSGNTIYF. For the CDR3, the DNA is TGTGCCTGGAGGGGGACAGGGGGCTCTGGAAACACCATATATTTT.

The V and J genes are TRBV12-5 and TRBJ2-4, with TRBD2 as a possible D gene (7 bases). Germline-derived CDR1 and CDR2 are LGHNT and FRNRAP. This CDR3 comprises 19 residues. Trimming pared 2 bases from V and 0 bases from J, leaving 20 bases between. The CDR3 loop is CASGLNPKQGGGAKNIQYF. CDR3 nucleotides: TGTGCTAGTGGTTTGAACCCTAAACAGGGAGGGGGAGCCAAAAACATTCAGTACTTC.